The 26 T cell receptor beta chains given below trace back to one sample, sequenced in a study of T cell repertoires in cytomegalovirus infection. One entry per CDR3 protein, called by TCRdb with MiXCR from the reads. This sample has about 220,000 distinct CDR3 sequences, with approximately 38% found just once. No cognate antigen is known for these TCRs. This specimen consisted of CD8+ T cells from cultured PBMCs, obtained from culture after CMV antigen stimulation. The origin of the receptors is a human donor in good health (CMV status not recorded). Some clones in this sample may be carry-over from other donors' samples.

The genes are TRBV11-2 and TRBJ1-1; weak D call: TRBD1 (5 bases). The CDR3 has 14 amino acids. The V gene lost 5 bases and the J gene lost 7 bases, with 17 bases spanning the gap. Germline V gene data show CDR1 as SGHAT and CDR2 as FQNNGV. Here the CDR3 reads CASSPFGTANEAFF. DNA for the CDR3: TGTGCCAGCAGCCCTTTCGGGACGGCAAATGAAGCTTTCTTT.

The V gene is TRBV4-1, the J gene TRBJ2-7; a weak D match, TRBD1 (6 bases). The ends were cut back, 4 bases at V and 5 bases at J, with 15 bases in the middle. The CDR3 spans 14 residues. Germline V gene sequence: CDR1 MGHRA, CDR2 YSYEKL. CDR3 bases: TGCGCCAGCAGCCTCGGGACCCCAGGGGACGAGCAGTACTTC. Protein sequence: CASSLGTPGDEQYF.

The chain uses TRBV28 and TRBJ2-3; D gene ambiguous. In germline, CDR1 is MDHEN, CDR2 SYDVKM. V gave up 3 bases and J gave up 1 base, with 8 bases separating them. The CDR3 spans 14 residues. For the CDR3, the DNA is TGTGCCAGCAGTTTCGGTGGGCGCACAGATACGCAGTATTTT. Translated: CASSFGGRTDTQYF. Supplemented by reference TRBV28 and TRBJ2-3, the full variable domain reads DVKVTQSSRYLVKRTGEKVFLECVQDMDHENMFWYRQDPGLGLRLIYFSYDVKMKEKGDIPEGYSVSREKKERFSLILESASTNQTSMYLCASSFGGRTDTQYFGPGTRLTVL.

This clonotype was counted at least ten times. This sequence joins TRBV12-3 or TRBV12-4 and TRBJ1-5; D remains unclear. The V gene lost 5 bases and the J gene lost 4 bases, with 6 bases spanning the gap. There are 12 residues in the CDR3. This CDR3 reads CASSRTNQPQHF. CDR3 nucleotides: TGTGCCAGCAGTAGGACTAATCAGCCCCAGCATTTT.

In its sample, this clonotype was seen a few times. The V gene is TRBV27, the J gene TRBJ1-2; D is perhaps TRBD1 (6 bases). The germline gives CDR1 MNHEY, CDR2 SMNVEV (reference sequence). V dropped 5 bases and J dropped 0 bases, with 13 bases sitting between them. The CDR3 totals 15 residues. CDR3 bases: TGTGCCAGCAGTACGAGGTACAGGGCTAACTATGGCTACACCTTC. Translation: CASSTRYRANYGYTF.

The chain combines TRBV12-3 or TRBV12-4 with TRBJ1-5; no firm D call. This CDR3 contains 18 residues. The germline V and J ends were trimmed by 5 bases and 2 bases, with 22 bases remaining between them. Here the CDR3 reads CASSSSRTVYGGNQPQHF. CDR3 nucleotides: TGTGCCAGCAGTAGTTCCCGGACCGTCTATGGTGGCAATCAGCCCCAGCATTTT.

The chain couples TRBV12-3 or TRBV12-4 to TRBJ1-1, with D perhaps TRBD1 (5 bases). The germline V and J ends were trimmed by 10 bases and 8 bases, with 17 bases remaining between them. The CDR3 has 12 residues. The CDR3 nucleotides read TGTGCCACCACGGGACCCACTCTAGAAGCTTTCTTT. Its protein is CATTGPTLEAFF.

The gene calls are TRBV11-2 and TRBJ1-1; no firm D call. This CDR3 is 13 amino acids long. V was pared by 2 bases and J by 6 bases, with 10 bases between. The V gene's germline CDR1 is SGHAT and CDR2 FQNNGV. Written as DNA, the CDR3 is TGTGCCAGCAGCTTATGGAGGTTGCCTGAAGCTTTCTTT. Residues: CASSLWRLPEAFF.

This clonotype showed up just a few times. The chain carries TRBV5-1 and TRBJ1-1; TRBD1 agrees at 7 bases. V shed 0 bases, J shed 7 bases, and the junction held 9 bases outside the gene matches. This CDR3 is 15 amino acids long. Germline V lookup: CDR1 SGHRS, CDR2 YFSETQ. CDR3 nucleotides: TGCGCCAGCAGCTTGGCACAGGGGATGGCCCGTGAAGCTTTCTTT. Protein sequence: CASSLAQGMAREAFF.

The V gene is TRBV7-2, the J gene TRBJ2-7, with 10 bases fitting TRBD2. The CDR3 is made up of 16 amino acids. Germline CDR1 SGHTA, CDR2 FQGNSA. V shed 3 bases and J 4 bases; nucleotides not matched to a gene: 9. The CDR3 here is CASSFRSSGRGYEQYF. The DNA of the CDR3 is TGTGCCAGCAGCTTTAGGTCTAGCGGGAGAGGATACGAGCAGTACTTC.

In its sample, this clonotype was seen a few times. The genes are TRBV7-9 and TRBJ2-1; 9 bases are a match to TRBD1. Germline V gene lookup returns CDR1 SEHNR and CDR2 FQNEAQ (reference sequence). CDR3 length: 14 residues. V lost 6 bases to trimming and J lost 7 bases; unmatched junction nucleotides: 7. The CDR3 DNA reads TGTGCCAGCAGAGTGGGACAGGGATGGAATGAGCAGTTCTTC. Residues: CASRVGQGWNEQFF.

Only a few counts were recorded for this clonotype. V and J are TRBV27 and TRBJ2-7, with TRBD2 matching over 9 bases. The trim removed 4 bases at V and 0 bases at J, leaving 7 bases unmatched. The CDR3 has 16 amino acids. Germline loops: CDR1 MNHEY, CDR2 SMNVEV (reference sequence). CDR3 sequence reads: CASSWASGTVSYEQYF. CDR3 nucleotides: TGTGCCAGCAGTTGGGCTAGCGGGACGGTCTCCTACGAGCAGTACTTC.

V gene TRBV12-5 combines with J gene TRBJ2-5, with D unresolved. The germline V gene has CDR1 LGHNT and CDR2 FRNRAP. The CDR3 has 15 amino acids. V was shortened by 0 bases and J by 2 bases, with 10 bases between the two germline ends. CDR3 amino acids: CASGLVSFEQETQYF. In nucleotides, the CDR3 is TGTGCTAGTGGTTTGGTATCCTTCGAGCAAGAGACCCAGTACTTC.

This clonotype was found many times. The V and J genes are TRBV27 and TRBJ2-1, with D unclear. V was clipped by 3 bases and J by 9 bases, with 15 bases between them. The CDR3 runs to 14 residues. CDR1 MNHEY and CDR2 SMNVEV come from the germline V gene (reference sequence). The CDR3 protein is CASSFSWWRPEQFF. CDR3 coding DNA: TGTGCCAGCAGTTTCTCGTGGTGGCGGCCTGAGCAGTTCTTC.

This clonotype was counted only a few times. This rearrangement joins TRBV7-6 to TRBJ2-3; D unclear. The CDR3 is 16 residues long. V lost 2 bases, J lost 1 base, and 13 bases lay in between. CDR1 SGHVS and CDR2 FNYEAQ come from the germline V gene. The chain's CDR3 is CASSLRAAGGTDTQYF. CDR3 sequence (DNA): TGTGCCAGCAGCTTAAGGGCCGCTGGAGGCACAGATACGCAGTATTTT.

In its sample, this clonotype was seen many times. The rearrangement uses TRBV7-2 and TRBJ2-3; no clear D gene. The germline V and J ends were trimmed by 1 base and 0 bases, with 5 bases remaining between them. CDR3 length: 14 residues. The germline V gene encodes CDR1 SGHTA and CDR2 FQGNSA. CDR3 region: CASSLEASTDTQYF. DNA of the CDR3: TGTGCCAGCAGCTTAGAGGCTAGCACAGATACGCAGTATTTT.

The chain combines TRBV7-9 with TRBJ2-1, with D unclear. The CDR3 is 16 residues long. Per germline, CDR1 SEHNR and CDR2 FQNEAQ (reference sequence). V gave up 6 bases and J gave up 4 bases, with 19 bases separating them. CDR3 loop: CASRNTDGLAYNEQFF. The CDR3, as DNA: TGTGCCAGCAGAAACACCGACGGGCTTGCGTACAATGAGCAGTTCTTC.

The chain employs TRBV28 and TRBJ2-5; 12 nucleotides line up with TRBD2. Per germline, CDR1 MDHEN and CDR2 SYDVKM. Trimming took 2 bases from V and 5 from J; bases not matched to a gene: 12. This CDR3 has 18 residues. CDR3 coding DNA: TGTGCCAGCAGTTTACCCCCCCTAGCGGGAGGGCCGGGCGAGACCCAGTACTTC. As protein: CASSLPPLAGGPGETQYF. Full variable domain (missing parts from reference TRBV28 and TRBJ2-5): DVKVTQSSRYLVKRTGEKVFLECVQDMDHENMFWYRQDPGLGLRLIYFSYDVKMKEKGDIPEGYSVSREKKERFSLILESASTNQTSMYLCASSLPPLAGGPGETQYFGPGTRLLVL.

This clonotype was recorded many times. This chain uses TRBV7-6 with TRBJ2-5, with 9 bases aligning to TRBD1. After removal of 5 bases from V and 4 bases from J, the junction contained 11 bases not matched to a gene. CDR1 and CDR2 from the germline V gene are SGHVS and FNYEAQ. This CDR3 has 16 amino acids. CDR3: CASSQISPDRGETQYF. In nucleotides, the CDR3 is TGTGCCAGCAGCCAAATATCCCCGGACAGGGGAGAGACCCAGTACTTC.

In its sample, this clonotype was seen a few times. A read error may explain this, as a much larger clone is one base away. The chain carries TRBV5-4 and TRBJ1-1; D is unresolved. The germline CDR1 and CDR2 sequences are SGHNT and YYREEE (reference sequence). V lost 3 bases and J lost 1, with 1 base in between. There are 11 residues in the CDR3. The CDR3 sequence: CASSSNTEAFF. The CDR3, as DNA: TGTGCCAGCAGCTCGAACACTGAAGCTTTCTTT.

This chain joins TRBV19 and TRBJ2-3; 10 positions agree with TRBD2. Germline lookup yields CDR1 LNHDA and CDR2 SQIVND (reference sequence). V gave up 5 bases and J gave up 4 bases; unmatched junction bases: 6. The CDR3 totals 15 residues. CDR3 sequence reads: CASSAASGRSDTQYF. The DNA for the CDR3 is TGTGCCAGTAGTGCCGCTAGCGGGAGATCAGATACGCAGTATTTT.

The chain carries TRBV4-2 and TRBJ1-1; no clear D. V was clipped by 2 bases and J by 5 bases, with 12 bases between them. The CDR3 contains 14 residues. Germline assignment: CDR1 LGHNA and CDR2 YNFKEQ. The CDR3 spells CASSQKTAGTEAFF. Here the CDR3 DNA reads TGTGCCAGCAGCCAAAAAACAGCGGGGACTGAAGCTTTCTTT.

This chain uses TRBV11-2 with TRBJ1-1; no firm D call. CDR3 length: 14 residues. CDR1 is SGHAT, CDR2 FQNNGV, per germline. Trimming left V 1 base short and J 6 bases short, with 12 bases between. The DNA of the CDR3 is TGTGCCAGCAGCTTAGCTGGAAGCGGGGCTGAAGCTTTCTTT. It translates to CASSLAGSGAEAFF.

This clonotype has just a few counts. The CDR3 here is CASSHFPSGEYNEQFF. CDR3 coding DNA: TGTGCCAGCAGCCATTTCCCTAGCGGGGAATACAATGAGCAGTTCTTC. V gene TRBV12-3 or TRBV12-4 combines with J gene TRBJ2-1; 9 bases are shared with TRBD2. This CDR3 is built from 16 residues. With V trimmed by 6 bases and J by 4 bases, 10 bases remained unmatched.

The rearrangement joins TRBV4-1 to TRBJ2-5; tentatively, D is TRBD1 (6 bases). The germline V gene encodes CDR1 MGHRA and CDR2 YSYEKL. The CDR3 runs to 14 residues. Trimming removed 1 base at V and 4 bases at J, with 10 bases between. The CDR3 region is CASSQGGGLETQYF. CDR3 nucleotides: TGCGCCAGCAGCCAAGGAGGGGGTTTAGAGACCCAGTACTTC.

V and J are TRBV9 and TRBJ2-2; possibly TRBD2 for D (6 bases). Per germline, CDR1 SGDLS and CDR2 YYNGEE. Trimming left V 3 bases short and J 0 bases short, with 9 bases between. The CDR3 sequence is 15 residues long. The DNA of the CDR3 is TGTGCCAGCAGCGGAGCGGGTTCGAACACCGGGGAGCTGTTTTTT. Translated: CASSGAGSNTGELFF.